This is a list of T cell receptor beta chains from one sample in a study of T-cell memory formation after mild COVID-19. TCRdb reprocessed the 5' RACE reads with MiXCR, giving one entry per CDR3 protein. The table records some 180,000 distinct CDR3 sequences, about a fifth of them present only once. Sequences were obtained from PBMCs or a T cell subset sorted from them (not recorded which). The receptors derive from a man younger than 35 who had mild COVID-19 (a few samples of this study predate the infection). Cell type and time point are not known. Each CDR3 is given with its conserved first and last residue. A D gene is named only where the DNA matches it firmly. Where a row states a size, it is once, few, many or the class of an expanded clone; other rows omit it.

CDR3nt: TGTGCCAGCAGCTCCCGCGTAAGTGTCGCTGAAGCTTTCTTT; CDR3aa: CASSSRVSVAEAFF; d_gene: .; v_gene: TRBV7-9; abundance: .; j_gene: TRBJ1-1
CDR3nt: TGTGCCAGCAGTGTTAGCACTGAAGCTTTCTTT; CDR3aa: CASSVSTEAFF; d_gene: .; v_gene: TRBV28; abundance: .; j_gene: TRBJ1-1
CDR3nt: TGTGCCAGCAGCGGTGCCGGGATCGACCCTAGGGCCCTCCACTTT; CDR3aa: CASSGAGIDPRALHF; d_gene: .; v_gene: TRBV5-6; abundance: .; j_gene: TRBJ1-6
CDR3nt: TGCAGTGTGAGTGACAGGGTCTACGAGCAGTACTTC; CDR3aa: CSVSDRVYEQYF; d_gene: TRBD1; v_gene: TRBV20-1; abundance: .; j_gene: TRBJ2-7
CDR3nt: TGTGCCAGCAGTTCCCCACTAGCGGGGGGCCAAGAGACCCAGTACTTC; CDR3aa: CASSSPLAGGQETQYF; d_gene: TRBD2; v_gene: TRBV6-2/TRBV6-3; abundance: few; j_gene: TRBJ2-5
CDR3nt: TGTGCCAGCAGTCCCAACCCGTTCCGGGACAGGGGATGGTCTGAAGCTTTCTTT; CDR3aa: CASSPNPFRDRGWSEAFF; d_gene: TRBD1; v_gene: TRBV6-1; abundance: .; j_gene: TRBJ1-1
CDR3nt: TGTGCCAGCTCACAGGCCGGGACAGGGTTTCGGAACACTGAAGCTTTCTTT; CDR3aa: CASSQAGTGFRNTEAFF; d_gene: TRBD1; v_gene: TRBV18; abundance: many; j_gene: TRBJ1-1
CDR3nt: TGTGCCAGGCGGCGAAACATTCAGTACTTC; CDR3aa: CARRRNIQYF; d_gene: .; v_gene: TRBV11-3; abundance: .; j_gene: TRBJ2-4
CDR3nt: TGCAGTGCTGTAGAAGGGGCGAGCACAGATACGCAGTATTTT; CDR3aa: CSAVEGASTDTQYF; d_gene: .; v_gene: TRBV20-1; abundance: many; j_gene: TRBJ2-3
CDR3nt: TGTGCCAGCAGCTTCGACAGAATCAATCAGCCCCAGCATTTT; CDR3aa: CASSFDRINQPQHF; d_gene: .; v_gene: TRBV7-8; abundance: few; j_gene: TRBJ1-5
CDR3nt: TGTGCCAGCAGCTTAGCCCCACCCCAGCGGGGGGTGAACACCGGGGAGCTGTTTTTT; CDR3aa: CASSLAPPQRGVNTGELFF; d_gene: TRBD2; v_gene: TRBV7-2; abundance: few; j_gene: TRBJ2-2
CDR3nt: TGTGCCAGCAGCCAAGACGTCGGCGGTCAGCCCCAGCATTTT; CDR3aa: CASSQDVGGQPQHF; d_gene: .; v_gene: TRBV3-1; abundance: .; j_gene: TRBJ1-5
CDR3nt: TGCAGTGCTAGGGTCCCGGAGAACACCGGGGAGCTGTTTTTT; CDR3aa: CSARVPENTGELFF; d_gene: .; v_gene: TRBV20-1; abundance: few; j_gene: TRBJ2-2
CDR3nt: TGTGCCAGCAGCCCAGCAGGGGGAGGCAACTATGGCTACACCTTC; CDR3aa: CASSPAGGGNYGYTF; d_gene: TRBD1; v_gene: TRBV3-1; abundance: many; j_gene: TRBJ1-2
CDR3nt: TGTGCCACCAGCAGAGATGGCCGAACCGGGGAGCTGTTTTTT; CDR3aa: CATSRDGRTGELFF; d_gene: .; v_gene: TRBV15; abundance: .; j_gene: TRBJ2-2
CDR3nt: TGTGCCAGCAGACCGCCGGGACAGGGAAGCTATGGCTACACCTTC; CDR3aa: CASRPPGQGSYGYTF; d_gene: TRBD1; v_gene: TRBV27; abundance: .; j_gene: TRBJ1-2
CDR3nt: TGTGCCAGCAGCACAAGGGGGACTGGGGCCAACGTCCTGACTTTC; CDR3aa: CASSTRGTGANVLTF; d_gene: .; v_gene: TRBV12-3/TRBV12-4; abundance: .; j_gene: TRBJ2-6
CDR3nt: TGTGCCAGCAGCTTAGACGGCGGGTCTGAAGCTTTCTTT; CDR3aa: CASSLDGGSEAFF; d_gene: .; v_gene: TRBV7-9; abundance: .; j_gene: TRBJ1-1
CDR3nt: TGCAGTGCTAGAGATCTAGCGGGGGGTCACATTCAGTACTTC; CDR3aa: CSARDLAGGHIQYF; d_gene: TRBD2; v_gene: TRBV20-1; abundance: few; j_gene: TRBJ2-4
CDR3nt: TGCGCCAGCAGCTCACTGGACCGACGACCATGGGAAAAACTGTTTTTT; CDR3aa: CASSSLDRRPWEKLFF; d_gene: .; v_gene: TRBV5-1; abundance: .; j_gene: TRBJ1-4
CDR3nt: TGTGCCAGCAGCCGACCGGGGGACAGGGCCACCGGGGAGCTGTTTTTT; CDR3aa: CASSRPGDRATGELFF; d_gene: TRBD1; v_gene: TRBV5-6; abundance: few; j_gene: TRBJ2-2
CDR3nt: TGCGCCAGCAGCCCTCTCGGGGCAGGGGAGCAGTTCTTC; CDR3aa: CASSPLGAGEQFF; d_gene: .; v_gene: TRBV5-1; abundance: .; j_gene: TRBJ2-1
CDR3nt: TGTGCCAGCAGCGTGGTACCGGACAGGAACACTGAAGCTTTCTTT; CDR3aa: CASSVVPDRNTEAFF; d_gene: .; v_gene: TRBV9; abundance: .; j_gene: TRBJ1-1
CDR3nt: TGTGCCTCCCGAATTGGAGTCGATGGCTACACCTTC; CDR3aa: CASRIGVDGYTF; d_gene: .; v_gene: TRBV7-9; abundance: .; j_gene: TRBJ1-2
CDR3nt: TGTGCCAGCAGCTTTTGGACAGGGGGAGAGGAGACCCAGTACTTC; CDR3aa: CASSFWTGGEETQYF; d_gene: TRBD1; v_gene: TRBV7-2; abundance: few; j_gene: TRBJ2-5
CDR3nt: TGTGCCAGCAGTTACTGGCAGGGCACCTACGAGCAGTACTTC; CDR3aa: CASSYWQGTYEQYF; d_gene: .; v_gene: TRBV6-5; abundance: .; j_gene: TRBJ2-7
CDR3nt: TGTGCCAGCAGCCGGGACAGGAACACTGAAGCTTTCTTT; CDR3aa: CASSRDRNTEAFF; d_gene: TRBD1; v_gene: TRBV7-2; abundance: many; j_gene: TRBJ1-1
CDR3nt: TGCGCCAGCAGCGGCAGCGGGGTGAACACCGGGGAGCTGTTTTTT; CDR3aa: CASSGSGVNTGELFF; d_gene: TRBD2; v_gene: TRBV5-1; abundance: few; j_gene: TRBJ2-2
CDR3nt: TGCAGCGTTGGTCGGGACAGCACAGATACGCAGTATTTT; CDR3aa: CSVGRDSTDTQYF; d_gene: .; v_gene: TRBV29-1; abundance: .; j_gene: TRBJ2-3
CDR3nt: TGTGCCAGCAGTTCGACCCACCGGGACAGGAGGGGGACCCAGTACTTC; CDR3aa: CASSSTHRDRRGTQYF; d_gene: TRBD1; v_gene: TRBV6-2/TRBV6-3; abundance: few; j_gene: TRBJ2-5
CDR3nt: TGTGCCAGCAGACGAGAGAATTCACCCCTCCACTTT; CDR3aa: CASRRENSPLHF; d_gene: .; v_gene: TRBV7-9; abundance: .; j_gene: TRBJ1-6